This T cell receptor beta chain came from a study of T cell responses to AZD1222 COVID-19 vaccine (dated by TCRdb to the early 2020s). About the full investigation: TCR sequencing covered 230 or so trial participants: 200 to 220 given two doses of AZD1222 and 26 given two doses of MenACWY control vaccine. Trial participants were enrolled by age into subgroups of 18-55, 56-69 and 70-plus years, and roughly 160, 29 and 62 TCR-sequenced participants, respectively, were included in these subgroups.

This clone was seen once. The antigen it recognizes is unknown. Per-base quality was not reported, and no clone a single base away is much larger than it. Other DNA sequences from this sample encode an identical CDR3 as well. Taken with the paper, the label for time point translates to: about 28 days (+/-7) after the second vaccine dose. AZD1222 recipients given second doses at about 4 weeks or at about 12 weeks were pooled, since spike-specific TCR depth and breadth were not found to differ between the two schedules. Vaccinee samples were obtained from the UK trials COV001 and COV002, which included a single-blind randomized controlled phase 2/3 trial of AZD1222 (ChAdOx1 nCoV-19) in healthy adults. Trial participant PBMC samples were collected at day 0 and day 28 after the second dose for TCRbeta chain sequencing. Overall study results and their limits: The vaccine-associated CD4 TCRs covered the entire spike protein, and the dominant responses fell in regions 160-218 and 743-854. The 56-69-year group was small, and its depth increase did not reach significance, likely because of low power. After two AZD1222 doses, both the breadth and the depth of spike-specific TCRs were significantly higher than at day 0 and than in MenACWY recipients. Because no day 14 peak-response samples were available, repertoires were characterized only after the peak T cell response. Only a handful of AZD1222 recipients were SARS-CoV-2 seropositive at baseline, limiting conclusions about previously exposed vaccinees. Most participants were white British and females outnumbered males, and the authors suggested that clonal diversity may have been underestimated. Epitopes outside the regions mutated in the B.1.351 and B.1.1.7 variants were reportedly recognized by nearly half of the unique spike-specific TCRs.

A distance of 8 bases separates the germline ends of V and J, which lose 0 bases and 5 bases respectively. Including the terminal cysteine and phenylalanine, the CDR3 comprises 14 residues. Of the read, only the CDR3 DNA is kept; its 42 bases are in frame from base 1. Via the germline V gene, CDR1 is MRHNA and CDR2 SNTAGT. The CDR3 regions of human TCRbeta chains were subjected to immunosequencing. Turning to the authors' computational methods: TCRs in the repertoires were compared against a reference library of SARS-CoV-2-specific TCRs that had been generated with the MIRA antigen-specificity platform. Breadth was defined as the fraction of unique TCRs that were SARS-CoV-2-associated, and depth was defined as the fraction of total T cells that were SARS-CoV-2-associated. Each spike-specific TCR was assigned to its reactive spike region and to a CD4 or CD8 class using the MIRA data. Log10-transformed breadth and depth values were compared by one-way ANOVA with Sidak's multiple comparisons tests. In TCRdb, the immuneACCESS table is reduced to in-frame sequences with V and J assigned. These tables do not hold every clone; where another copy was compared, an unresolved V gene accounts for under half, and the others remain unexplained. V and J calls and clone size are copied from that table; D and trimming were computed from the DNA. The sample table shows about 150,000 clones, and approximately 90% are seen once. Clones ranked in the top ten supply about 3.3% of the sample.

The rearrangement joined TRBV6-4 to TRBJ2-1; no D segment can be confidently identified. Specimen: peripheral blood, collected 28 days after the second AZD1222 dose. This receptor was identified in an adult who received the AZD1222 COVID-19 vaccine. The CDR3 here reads CASSDSGGHNEQFF. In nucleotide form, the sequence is TGTGCCAGCAGTGACTCTGGCGGTCACAATGAGCAGTTCTTC.